The 24 T cell receptor beta chains given below trace back to one sample, sequenced in a study of CD8 T cell repertoires and HIV-1 epitope variants. Repertoires were generated with immunoSEQ multiplex PCR, while TCRdb's copy carries only in-frame clones and drops some. The table lists tens of thousands of clones, roughly 80% of them singletons. Input material: uncultured baseline CD8+ T cells from peripheral blood mononuclear cells (PBMCs). The receptors come from a male donor with HIV.

This clone was detected once. J is TRBJ2-7 and V is TRBV6-5; the D gene is possibly TRBD1 (6 bases). This CDR3 has 13 residues. Trimming cost V 6 bases and J 3 bases, with 12 bases left between them. CDR1 and CDR2 (germline): MNHEY, SVGAGI. The CDR3 sequence: CASRAQGIYEQYF. The CDR3 bases are TGTGCCAGCAGGGCGCAGGGGATCTACGAGCAGTACTTC.

In DNA form, the CDR3 reads TGTGCCAGCAGCCCCCAGGGGATCACTGAAGCTTTCTTT. It translates to CASSPQGITEAFF. The chain carries TRBV14 and TRBJ1-1; a possible D gene is TRBD1 (6 bases). The germline gives CDR1 SGHDN, CDR2 FVKESK. Between the trimmed V and J ends, which lost 4 bases and 4 bases, there was a span of 10 bases. The CDR3 has 13 residues. Looking up the rest from reference TRBV14 and TRBJ1-1 gives the full variable domain: EAGVTQFPSHSVIEKGQTVTLRCDPISGHDNLYWYRRVMGKEIKFLLHFVKESKQDESGMPNNRFLAERTGGTYSTLKVQPAELEDSGVYFCASSPQGITEAFFGQGTRLTVV.

This clone occurred a few times. V usage is TRBV30 and J usage is TRBJ1-1; D gene ambiguous. With 0 bases removed from V and 5 bases from J, the gap between germline ends came to 13 bases. From germline, CDR1 is GTSNPN and CDR2 SVGIG (reference sequence). This CDR3 region has 14 residues. In nucleotides, the CDR3 is TGTGCCTGGAGTGTACGTCTGGGAAGAACTGAAGCTTTCTTT. Residues: CAWSVRLGRTEAFF. Drawing the rest from reference TRBV30 and TRBJ1-1, the complete variable domain is SQTIHQWPATLVQPVGSPLSLECTVEGTSNPNLYWYRQAAGRGLQLLFYSVGIGQISSEVPQNLSASRPQDRQFILSSKKLLLSDSGFYLCAWSVRLGRTEAFFGQGTRLTVV.

The chain joins TRBV5-1 to TRBJ2-7, with D maybe TRBD1 (5 bases). This CDR3 has 14 residues. Germline V gene data show CDR1 as SGHRS and CDR2 as YFSETQ. The V and J ends lost 0 bases and 8 bases respectively, with 15 bases between them. The CDR3 DNA reads TGCGCCAGCAGCTTGGACTTACGCCAGGGAAAGCAGTACTTC. It yields the protein CASSLDLRQGKQYF.

The V gene is TRBV29-1, the J gene TRBJ2-7; maybe TRBD2 (6 bases). Germline-derived CDR1 and CDR2 are SQVTM and ANQGSEA. The CDR3 extends over 13 amino acids. The ends were cut back, 5 bases at V and 5 bases at J, with 16 bases in the middle. The CDR3 loop is CSVSRDWGDEQYF. The DNA of the CDR3 is TGCAGCGTTTCCCGGGACTGGGGAGACGAGCAGTACTTC.

The V gene is TRBV10-3, the J gene TRBJ1-5; D gene ambiguous. The CDR3 has 13 amino acids. CDR1 ENHRY and CDR2 SYGVKD come from the germline V gene. Trimming stripped 10 bases from V and 2 bases from J, with 12 bases between. The CDR3 DNA reads as TGTGCCACTCGTGGGCACGGCAATCAGCCCCAGCATTTT. It translates to CATRGHGNQPQHF.

V gene TRBV7-9 combines with J gene TRBJ1-1, with TRBD1 as a possible D gene (6 bases). The V gene lost 4 bases and the J gene lost 7 bases, with 10 bases spanning the gap. The CDR3 length is 12 residues. Per germline, CDR1 SEHNR and CDR2 FQNEAQ (reference sequence). The CDR3 sequence is CASSWGQHEAFF. The CDR3 DNA reads as TGTGCCAGCAGCTGGGGACAACATGAAGCTTTCTTT.

V usage is TRBV5-1 and J usage is TRBJ2-5; D might be TRBD1 (5 bases). CDR3 length: 14 amino acids. Trimming cost V 8 bases and J 2 bases, with 16 bases left between them. Germline V CDR1 and CDR2: SGHRS, YFSETQ. Here the CDR3 DNA reads TGCGCCAGTAGTGGGGCTATACGACAAGAGACCCAGTACTTC. Encoded protein: CASSGAIRQETQYF.

The chain joins TRBV6-1 to TRBJ2-7; weak D call: TRBD2 (8 bases). The ends were cut back, 3 bases at V and 3 bases at J, with 21 bases in the middle. This CDR3 region has 17 residues. Germline assignment: CDR1 MNHNS and CDR2 SASEGT. As DNA, the CDR3 is TGTGCCAGCAGTGAGCCCCCGGGAGGGGGCTTATTCTACGAGCAGTACTTC. Protein: CASSEPPGGGLFYEQYF.

The chain recombines TRBV5-1 with TRBJ1-4; D might be TRBD1 (5 bases). V was shortened by 3 bases and J by 8 bases, with 20 bases between the two germline ends. This CDR3 has 16 residues. The germline V gene has CDR1 SGHRS and CDR2 YFSETQ. CDR3 DNA: TGCGCCAGCAGCTGGTTCTTGGGGGAAGAGTTCGAAAAACTGTTTTTT. It codes for CASSWFLGEEFEKLFF.

This chain joins TRBV6-1 and TRBJ1-1; 7 bases match TRBD1. V dropped 6 bases and J dropped 5; count of bases not matched to a gene: 9. Per the germline V gene, CDR1 is MNHNS and CDR2 is SASEGT. The CDR3 is made up of 14 amino acids. The CDR3 sequence: CASSPGTVATEAFF. CDR3 sequence (DNA): TGTGCCAGCAGCCCCGGGACAGTAGCGACTGAAGCTTTCTTT.

The gene calls are TRBV19 and TRBJ1-2; 10 bases map to TRBD1. Germline V lookup: CDR1 LNHDA, CDR2 SQIVND (reference sequence). With 2 bases clipped from V and 8 bases from J, the junction kept 5 bases outside the gene matches. The CDR3 has 14 amino acids. The CDR3 loop reads CASSISGTGDGYTF. The CDR3 region has the DNA TGTGCCAGTAGTATATCCGGGACAGGGGACGGCTACACCTTC.

The chain combines TRBV7-2 with TRBJ2-7; D perhaps matches TRBD1 (6 bases). The CDR3 runs 14 residues. The V end lost 7 bases, the J end lost 1 base, and 14 bases lay between the germline ends. Germline V lookup: CDR1 SGHTA, CDR2 FQGNSA. As DNA, the CDR3 is TGTGCCAGCACCCAAGACAGGCGGTCCTACGAGCAGTACTTC. Residues: CASTQDRRSYEQYF.

V usage is TRBV4-3 and J usage is TRBJ1-3; no definite D call. The V end was cut by 0 bases, the J end by 2 bases, with 5 bases between. The CDR3 is 14 residues long. Germline assignment: CDR1 LGHNA and CDR2 YSLEER. The CDR3 loop is CASSQDGTGNTIYF. The CDR3 DNA reads as TGCGCCAGCAGCCAAGATGGAACTGGAAACACCATATATTTT.

Only one count was recorded for this clone. The rearrangement links TRBV6-6 to TRBJ2-3, with a tentative D call TRBD2 (5 bases). Trimming stripped 6 bases from V and 0 bases from J, with 10 bases between. The CDR3 spans 14 residues. Germline CDR1 is MNHNY and CDR2 is SVGAGI (reference sequence). Here the CDR3 reads CASSSGGSTDTQYF. The CDR3 region has the DNA TGTGCCAGCAGCTCAGGCGGGAGCACAGATACGCAGTATTTT.

This chain joins TRBV15 and TRBJ1-3, with D uncertain. From germline, CDR1 is LNHNV and CDR2 YYDKDF (reference sequence). V lost 0 bases and J 2 bases, leaving 11 bases between the germline ends. The length of the CDR3 is 16 residues. The CDR3 DNA reads as TGTGCCACCAGCAGAGAAAGTTCAAGGACTGGAAACACCATATATTTT. Translation gives CATSRESSRTGNTIYF.

V and J are TRBV29-1 and TRBJ2-1; TRBD2 matches 11 bases. Germline CDR1 and CDR2: SQVTM and ANQGSEA. CDR3 size: 17 residues. J was trimmed by 8 bases and V by 5 bases; bases with no gene match: 17. In DNA form, the CDR3 reads TGCAGCGTTCAAGGGAGTAGCGGGAGGGCACTTTTGGATGAGCAGTTCTTC. Protein: CSVQGSSGRALLDEQFF.

The chain employs TRBV14 and TRBJ2-7; D ambiguous. Germline V lookup: CDR1 SGHDN, CDR2 FVKESK. This CDR3 is 14 amino acids long. The ends were cut back, 0 bases at V and 1 base at J, with 7 bases in the middle. CDR3 in amino acids: CASSQDRFSYEQYF. In nucleotides, the CDR3 is TGTGCCAGCAGCCAAGACAGGTTTTCCTACGAGCAGTACTTC.

The DNA for the CDR3 is TGTGCCAGCAGCACCACGGACAGGGAAGAGACCCAGTACTTC. This encodes CASSTTDREETQYF. The chain combines TRBV9 with TRBJ2-5, with 8 positions matching TRBD1. This CDR3 is 14 amino acids long. V shed 4 bases, J shed 3 bases, and the junction held 5 bases outside the gene matches. Germline assignment: CDR1 SGDLS and CDR2 YYNGEE.

V is TRBV19 and J is TRBJ1-1; 7 bases are shared with TRBD1. The CDR3 totals 14 residues. V lost 5 bases, J lost 2 bases, and 5 bases stayed unmatched. Germline lookup yields CDR1 LNHDA and CDR2 SQIVND (reference sequence). CDR3 protein: CASSLGQSNTEAFF. The CDR3 DNA reads TGTGCCAGTAGTTTGGGACAGTCTAACACTGAAGCTTTCTTT.

The chain uses TRBV7-2 and TRBJ2-3; weak D call: TRBD1 (5 bases). Trimming left V 1 base short and J 5 bases short, with 7 bases between. The CDR3 has 13 amino acids. Germline CDR1 is SGHTA and CDR2 is FQGNSA. The CDR3 region has the DNA TGTGCCAGCAGCTTAGTGGGGCAAGATACGCAGTATTTT. This encodes CASSLVGQDTQYF.

V usage is TRBV7-2 and J usage is TRBJ1-2; the D gene is possibly TRBD1 (5 bases). The CDR3 loop spans 15 amino acids. Per germline, CDR1 SGHTA and CDR2 FQGNSA. V lost 5 bases and J 11 bases, leaving 24 bases between the germline ends. The CDR3 spells CASSQTLGREVGYTF. The DNA of the CDR3 is TGTGCCAGCAGCCAAACACTGGGCAGGGAAGTTGGTTACACCTTC.

V gene TRBV4-2 combines with J gene TRBJ1-2, with unresolved D. The CDR3 covers 13 residues. Trimming left V 0 bases short and J 6 bases short, with 8 bases between. Germline CDR1 and CDR2: LGHNA and YNFKEQ. Here the CDR3 DNA reads TGTGCCAGCAGCCAAGATCTACTCAATGGCTACACCTTC. Residues: CASSQDLLNGYTF.

The chain combines TRBV2 with TRBJ2-7; 8 bases line up with TRBD1. J was trimmed by 6 bases and V by 1 base; bases with no gene match: 14. Germline CDR1 is SNHLY and CDR2 is FYNNEI. The CDR3 contains 17 residues. The CDR3 protein is CASSEGTGRSSNSEQYF. CDR3 coding DNA: TGTGCCAGCAGTGAAGGGACAGGGCGTAGCTCAAACTCCGAGCAGTACTTC.